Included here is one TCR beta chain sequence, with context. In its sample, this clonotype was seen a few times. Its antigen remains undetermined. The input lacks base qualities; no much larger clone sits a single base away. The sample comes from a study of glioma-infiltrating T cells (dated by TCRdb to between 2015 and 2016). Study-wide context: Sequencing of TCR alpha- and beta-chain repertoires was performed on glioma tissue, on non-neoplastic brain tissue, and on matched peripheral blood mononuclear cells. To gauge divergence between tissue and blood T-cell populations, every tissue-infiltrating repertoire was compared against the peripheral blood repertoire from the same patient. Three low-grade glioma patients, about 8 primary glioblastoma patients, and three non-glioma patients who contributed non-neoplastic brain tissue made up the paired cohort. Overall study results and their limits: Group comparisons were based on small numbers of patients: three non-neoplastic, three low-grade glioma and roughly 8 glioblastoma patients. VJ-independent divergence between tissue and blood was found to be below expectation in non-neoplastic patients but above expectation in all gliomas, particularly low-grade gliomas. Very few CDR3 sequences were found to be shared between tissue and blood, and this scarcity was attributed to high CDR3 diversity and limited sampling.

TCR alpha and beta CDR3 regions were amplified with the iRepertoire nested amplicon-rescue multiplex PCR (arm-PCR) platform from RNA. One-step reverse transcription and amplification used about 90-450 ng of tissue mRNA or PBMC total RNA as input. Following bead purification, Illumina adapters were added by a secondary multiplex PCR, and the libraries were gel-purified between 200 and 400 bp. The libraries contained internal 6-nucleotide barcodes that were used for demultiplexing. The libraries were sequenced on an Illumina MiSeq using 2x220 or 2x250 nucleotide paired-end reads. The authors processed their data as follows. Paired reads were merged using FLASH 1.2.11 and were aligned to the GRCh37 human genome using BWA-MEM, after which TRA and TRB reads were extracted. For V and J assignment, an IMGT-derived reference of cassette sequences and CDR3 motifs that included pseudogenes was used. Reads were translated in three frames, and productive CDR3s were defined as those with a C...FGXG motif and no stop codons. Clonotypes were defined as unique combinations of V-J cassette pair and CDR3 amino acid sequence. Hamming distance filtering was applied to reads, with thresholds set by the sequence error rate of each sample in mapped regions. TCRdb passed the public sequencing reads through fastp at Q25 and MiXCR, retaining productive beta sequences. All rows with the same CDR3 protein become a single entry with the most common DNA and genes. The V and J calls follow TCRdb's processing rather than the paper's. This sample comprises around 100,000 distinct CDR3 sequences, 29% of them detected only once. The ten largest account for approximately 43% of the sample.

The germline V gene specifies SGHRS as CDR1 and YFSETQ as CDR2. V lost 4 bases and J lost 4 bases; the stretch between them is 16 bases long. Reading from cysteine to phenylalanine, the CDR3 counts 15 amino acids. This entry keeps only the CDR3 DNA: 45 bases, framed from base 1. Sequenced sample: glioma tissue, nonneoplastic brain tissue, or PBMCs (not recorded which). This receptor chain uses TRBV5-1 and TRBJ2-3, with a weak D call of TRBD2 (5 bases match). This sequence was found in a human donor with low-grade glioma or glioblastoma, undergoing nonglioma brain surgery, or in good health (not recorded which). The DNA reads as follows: TGCGCCAGCAGCCTGGGAGCCTTGAGGGCAGATACGCAGTATTTT. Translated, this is CASSLGALRADTQYF.